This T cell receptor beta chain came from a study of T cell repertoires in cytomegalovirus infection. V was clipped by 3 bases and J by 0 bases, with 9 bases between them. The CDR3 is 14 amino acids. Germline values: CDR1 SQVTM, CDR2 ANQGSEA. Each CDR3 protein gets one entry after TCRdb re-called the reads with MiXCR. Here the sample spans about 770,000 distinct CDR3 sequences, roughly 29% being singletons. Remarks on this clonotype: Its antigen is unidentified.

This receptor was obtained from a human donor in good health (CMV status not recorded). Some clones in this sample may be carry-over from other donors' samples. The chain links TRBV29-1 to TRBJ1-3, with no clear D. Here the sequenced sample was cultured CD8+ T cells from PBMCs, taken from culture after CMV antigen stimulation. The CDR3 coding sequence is TGCAGCGTTGAGAGGTCCGTCTCTGGAAACACCATATATTTT. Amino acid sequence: CSVERSVSGNTIYF.